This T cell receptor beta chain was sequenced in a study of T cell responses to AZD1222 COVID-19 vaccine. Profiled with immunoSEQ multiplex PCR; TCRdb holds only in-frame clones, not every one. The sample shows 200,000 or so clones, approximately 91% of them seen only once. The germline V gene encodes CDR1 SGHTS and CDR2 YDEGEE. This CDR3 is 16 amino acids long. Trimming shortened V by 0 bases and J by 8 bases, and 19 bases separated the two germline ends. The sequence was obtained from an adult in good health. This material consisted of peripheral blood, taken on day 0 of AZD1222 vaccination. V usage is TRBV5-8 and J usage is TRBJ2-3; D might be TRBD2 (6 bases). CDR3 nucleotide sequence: TGTGCCAGCAGCTTGGGGGCCGTCCCGGGGGTCGGTACGCAGTATTTT. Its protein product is CASSLGAVPGVGTQYF. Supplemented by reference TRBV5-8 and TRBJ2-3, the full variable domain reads EAGVTQSPTHLIKTRGQQATLRCSPISGHTSVYWYQQALGLGLQFLLWYDEGEERNRGNFPPRFSGRQFPNYSSELNVNALELEDSALYLCASSLGAVPGVGTQYFGPGTRLTVL.